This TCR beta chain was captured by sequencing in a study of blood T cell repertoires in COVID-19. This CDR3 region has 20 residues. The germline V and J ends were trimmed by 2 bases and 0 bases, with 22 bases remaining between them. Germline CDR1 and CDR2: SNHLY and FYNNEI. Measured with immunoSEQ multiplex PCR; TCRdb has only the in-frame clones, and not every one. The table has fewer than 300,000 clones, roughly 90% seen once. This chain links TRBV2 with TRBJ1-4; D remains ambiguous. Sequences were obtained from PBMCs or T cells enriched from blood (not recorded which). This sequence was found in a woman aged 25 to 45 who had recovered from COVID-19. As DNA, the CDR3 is TGTGCCAGCAGTGAACTAGGCGGGTCGTGGCTTCTCGCAACTAATGAAAAACTGTTTTTT. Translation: CASSELGGSWLLATNEKLFF.